The clone carrying this T cell receptor beta chain was detected only a few times. The record originates from a study of blood T cell repertoires in COVID-19. Study-level background: PBMCs, B-cell-depleted T cells, or T cells were the source of the cDNA or gDNA that made up the material.

Recovery meant two consecutive negative NP/OP PCR tests, professional clearance, or resolved symptoms. How the authors handled the data: It was from reference gene primer amplification that nucleated cell counts were estimated. The protocol was immunoSEQ multiplex PCR, while the TCRdb copy is restricted to in-frame clones and leaves out a portion. The V and J calls and the clone size are those of that table, but D and trimming were determined from the DNA. The table shows approximately 400,000 clones, with 83% occurring only once. Trimming stripped 4 bases from V and 0 bases from J, with 19 bases between. CDR3 size: 17 residues. Germline V CDR1 and CDR2: SGHRS, YFSETQ.

Sequenced sample: PBMCs or T cells enriched from blood (not recorded which). This chain joins TRBV5-1 and TRBJ1-2; a possible D gene is TRBD1 (5 bases). The TCR was taken from a woman in her forties or fifties who had recovered from COVID-19. The CDR3 DNA follows: TGCGCCAGCAGCCCACGGACTGGGGGGTCCCCTAACTATGGCTACACCTTC. It codes for CASSPRTGGSPNYGYTF.